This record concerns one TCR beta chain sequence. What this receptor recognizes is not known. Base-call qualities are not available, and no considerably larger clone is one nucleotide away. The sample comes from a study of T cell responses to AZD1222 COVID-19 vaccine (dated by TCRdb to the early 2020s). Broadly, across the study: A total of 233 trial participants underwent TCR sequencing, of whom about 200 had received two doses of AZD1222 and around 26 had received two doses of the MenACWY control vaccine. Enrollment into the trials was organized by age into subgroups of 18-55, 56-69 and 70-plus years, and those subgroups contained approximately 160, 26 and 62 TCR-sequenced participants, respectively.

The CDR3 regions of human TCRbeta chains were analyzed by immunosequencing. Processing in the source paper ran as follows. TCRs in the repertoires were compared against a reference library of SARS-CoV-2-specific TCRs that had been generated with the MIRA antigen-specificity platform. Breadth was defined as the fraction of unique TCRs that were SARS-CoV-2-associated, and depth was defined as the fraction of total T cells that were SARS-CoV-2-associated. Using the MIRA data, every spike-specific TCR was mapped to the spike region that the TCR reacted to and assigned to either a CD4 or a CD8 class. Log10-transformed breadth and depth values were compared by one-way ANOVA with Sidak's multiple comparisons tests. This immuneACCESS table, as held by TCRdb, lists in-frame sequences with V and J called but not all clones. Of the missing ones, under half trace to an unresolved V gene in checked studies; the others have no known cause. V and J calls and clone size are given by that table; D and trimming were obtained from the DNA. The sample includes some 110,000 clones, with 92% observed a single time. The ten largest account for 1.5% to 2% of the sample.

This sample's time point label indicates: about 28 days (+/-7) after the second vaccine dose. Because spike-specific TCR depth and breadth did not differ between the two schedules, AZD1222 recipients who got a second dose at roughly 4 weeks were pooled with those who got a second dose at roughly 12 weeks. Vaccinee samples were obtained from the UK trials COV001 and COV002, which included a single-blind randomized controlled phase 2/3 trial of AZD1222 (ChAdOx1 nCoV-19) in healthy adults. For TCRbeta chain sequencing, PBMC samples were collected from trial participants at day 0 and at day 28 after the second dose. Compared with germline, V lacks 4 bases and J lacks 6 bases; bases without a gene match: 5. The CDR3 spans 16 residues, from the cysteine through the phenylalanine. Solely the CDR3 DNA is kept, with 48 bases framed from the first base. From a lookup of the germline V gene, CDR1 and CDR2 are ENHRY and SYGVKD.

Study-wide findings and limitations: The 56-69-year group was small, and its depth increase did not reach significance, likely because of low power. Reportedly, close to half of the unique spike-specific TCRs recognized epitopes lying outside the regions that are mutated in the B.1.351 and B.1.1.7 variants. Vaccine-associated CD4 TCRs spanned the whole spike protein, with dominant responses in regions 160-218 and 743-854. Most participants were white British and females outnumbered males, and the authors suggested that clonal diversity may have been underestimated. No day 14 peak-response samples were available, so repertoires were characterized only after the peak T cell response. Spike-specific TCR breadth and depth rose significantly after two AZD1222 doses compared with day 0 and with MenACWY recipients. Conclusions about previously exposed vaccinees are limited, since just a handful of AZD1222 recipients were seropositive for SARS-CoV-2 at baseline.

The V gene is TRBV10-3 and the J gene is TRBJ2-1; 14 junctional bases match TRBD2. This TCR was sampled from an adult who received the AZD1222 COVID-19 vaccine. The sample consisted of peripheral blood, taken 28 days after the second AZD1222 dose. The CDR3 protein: CAISAGLAGAANEQFF. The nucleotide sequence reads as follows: TGTGCCATCAGTGCGGGACTAGCGGGAGCGGCCAATGAGCAGTTCTTC.